These T cell receptor beta chains were read from a single sample in a study of T cells after posttransplantation cyclophosphamide. Profiling relied on immunoSEQ multiplex PCR, and the TCRdb table lists in-frame clones only, not all of them. The sample is made up of over 25,000 clones, none counted only once. What was sequenced was PBMCs. The source is a woman aged 60-70 years in good health, CMV-negative, and a related stem cell transplant donor. Each CDR3 is given with its conserved first and last residue. A D gene is named only where the DNA matches it firmly. The size entry is marked missing in some rows and otherwise reads once, few, many or a size class.

J gene | D gene | CDR3 length | clone size | V gene | CDR3 DNA | CDR3 protein
TRBJ2-7 | TRBD1 | 15 | many | TRBV7-6 | TGTGCCAGCAGCACGGACAGGACTCTCGGATACGAGCAGTACTTC | CASSTDRTLGYEQYF
TRBJ2-2 | TRBD1 | 18 | few | TRBV7-3 | TGTGCCAGCAGCTTAGGCGGTGGACAGGGCACCATCACCGGGGAGCTGTTTTTT | CASSLGGGQGTITGELFF
TRBJ2-2 | - | 16 | few | TRBV11-2 | TGTGCCAGCAGCCGTTCGAGCGGGTTAAACACCGGGGAGCTGTTTTTT | CASSRSSGLNTGELFF
TRBJ1-1 | - | 13 | many | TRBV28 | TGTGCCAGCAGTTTATTACAGCAAGGGGGAGCTTTCTTT | CASSLLQQGGAFF
TRBJ1-1 | - | 15 | - | TRBV18 | TGTGCCAGCTCACCGACATTCTCGGGGAGGACTGAAGCTTTCTTT | CASSPTFSGRTEAFF
TRBJ2-2 | TRBD2 | 18 | few | TRBV7-8 | TGTGCCAGCAGCCAGGGGACTAGCGGGAGAAGACCGGCCGGGGAGCTGTTTTTT | CASSQGTSGRRPAGELFF
TRBJ1-1 | - | 13 | many | TRBV6-5 | TGTGCCAGCAGTGACACGACGTCCCTCGGCGTCGTCTTT | CASSDTTSLGVVF
TRBJ2-5 | TRBD2 | 16 | few | TRBV9 | TGTGCCAGCAGCCCCGGGACTAGCGGTGGGTTCGAGACCCAGTACTTC | CASSPGTSGGFETQYF
TRBJ1-2 | - | 14 | many | TRBV19 | TGTGCCAGTACAAAAACAATTGAGGGGTATGGCTACACCTTC | CASTKTIEGYGYTF
TRBJ2-1 | - | 12 | many | TRBV7-9 | TGTGCCAGCAGCTCCTACGACAATGAGCAGTTCTTC | CASSSYDNEQFF
TRBJ2-5 | - | 13 | many | TRBV10-3 | TGTGCCATCACCCAGGGGCAGCCTTCGCCCCAGTACTTC | CAITQGQPSPQYF
TRBJ1-2 | - | 15 | many | TRBV7-2 | TGTGCCAGCAGCTTAGAGGGGAGAGCTAACTATGGCTACACCTTC | CASSLEGRANYGYTF
TRBJ1-5 | - | 13 | many | TRBV6-5 | TGTGCCAGCAGTTACACAAGGGGTCAGCCCCAGCATTTT | CASSYTRGQPQHF
TRBJ1-2 | - | 13 | many | TRBV12-3/TRBV12-4 | TGTGCCAGCAGCCAGACAGAGCGCTATGGCTACACCTTC | CASSQTERYGYTF
TRBJ2-3 | - | 14 | many | TRBV6-4 | TGTGCCAGCAGTGAAGGGGGTGGCACAGATACGCAGTATTTT | CASSEGGGTDTQYF
TRBJ2-1 | - | 16 | many | TRBV5-1 | TGCGCCAGCAGCTTGAGGGGCGGTAGCTCCTACAATGAGCAGTTCTTC | CASSLRGGSSYNEQFF
TRBJ1-1 | TRBD1 | 13 | many | TRBV5-1 | TGCGCCAGCACCGAAGGACAGGGGACTGAAGCTTTCTTT | CASTEGQGTEAFF
TRBJ2-2 | - | 14 | many | TRBV9 | TGTGCCAGCAGCAACAGGCTTAGCACCGGGGAGCTGTTTTTT | CASSNRLSTGELFF
TRBJ1-1 | - | 14 | many | TRBV9 | TGTGCCAGCAGCGTTGGGCGCTTGAACACTGAAGCTTTCTTT | CASSVGRLNTEAFF
TRBJ1-6 | TRBD1 | 14 | many | TRBV7-3 | TGTGCCAGCAGCTTAGGACAGGGTACGACACCCCTCCACTTT | CASSLGQGTTPLHF
TRBJ1-1 | - | 14 | many | TRBV7-9 | TGTGCCAGCAGCTCGGCGGGAGGGAACACTGAAGCTTTCTTT | CASSSAGGNTEAFF
TRBJ2-3 | TRBD2 | 17 | few | TRBV6-2/TRBV6-3 | TGTGCCAGCAGTTACTCTAGGCTAGCGGGGAACACAGATACGCAGTATTTT | CASSYSRLAGNTDTQYF
TRBJ2-5 | - | 13 | few | TRBV7-3 | TGTGCCAGCAGCCGCGGCCCCCAAGAGACCCAGTACTTC | CASSRGPQETQYF
TRBJ1-1 | - | 15 | many | TRBV6-2/TRBV6-3 | TGTGCCAGCAGCTCCGGACAGTTGATGAACACTGAAGCTTTCTTT | CASSSGQLMNTEAFF
TRBJ1-6 | - | 16 | few | TRBV7-2 | TGTGCCAGCAGCTTGGCGGTAGAGGCGCGGAATTCACCCCTCCACTTT | CASSLAVEARNSPLHF
TRBJ2-7 | TRBD1 | 14 | many | TRBV10-3 | TGTGCCATCACCGCCGGGACAGGGGGATACGAGCAGTACTTC | CAITAGTGGYEQYF
TRBJ2-6 | - | 15 | many | TRBV6-1 | TGTGCCAGCAAAATACACGTCTCTGGGGCCAACGTCCTGACTTTC | CASKIHVSGANVLTF
TRBJ2-7 | TRBD2 | 15 | - | TRBV30 | TGTGCCTGGAGTTCTAGCGGGAAGGGATCCTACGAGCAGTACTTC | CAWSSSGKGSYEQYF
TRBJ1-1 | TRBD1 | 16 | many | TRBV4-3 | TGCGCCAGCAGACCCGGACAGGGGCAGGGGAACACTGAAGCTTTCTTT | CASRPGQGQGNTEAFF
TRBJ2-3 | TRBD2 | 15 | many | TRBV6-1 | TGTGCCAGCAGTGTAAGCGGGGCGCGCACAGATACGCAGTATTTT | CASSVSGARTDTQYF
TRBJ2-7 | TRBD2 | 15 | many | TRBV5-1 | TGCGCCAGCAGCTTGGCCGCTAGCGGGGGGGACGAGCAGTACTTC | CASSLAASGGDEQYF
TRBJ2-1 | - | 15 | many | TRBV5-1 | TGCGCCAGCAGCTTGACGCGGGGGCCTTACAATGAGCAGTTCTTC | CASSLTRGPYNEQFF
TRBJ2-3 | - | 15 | few | TRBV9 | TGTGCCAGCAGCGTACGTCCGGGGGAGACAGATACGCAGTATTTT | CASSVRPGETDTQYF
TRBJ1-1 | - | 12 | many | TRBV30 | TGTGCCTGGAGTGTAGGCCATTTCAGAGCTTTCTTT | CAWSVGHFRAFF
TRBJ1-4 | TRBD1 | 12 | many | TRBV19 | TGTGCCACCGACAGGGGCGATGAAAAACTGTTTTTT | CATDRGDEKLFF
TRBJ2-7 | TRBD2 | 15 | few | TRBV29-1 | TGCAGCGTTGGGTTCCCTACTAGCGGGAGCGGAGAGCAGTACTTC | CSVGFPTSGSGEQYF
TRBJ1-5 | - | 13 | many | TRBV19 | TGTGCCAGTTGGTCCAGGGCCAATCAGCCCCAGCATTTT | CASWSRANQPQHF
TRBJ2-2 | TRBD2 | 17 | - | TRBV24-1 | TGTGCCACCAGTGACCCCAGGAGCGGGGGGAGCACCGGGGAGCTGTTTTTT | CATSDPRSGGSTGELFF
TRBJ1-6 | - | 13 | many | TRBV7-8 | TGTGCCACCCAGAAGGCAAGTAATTCACCCCTCCACTTT | CATQKASNSPLHF
TRBJ1-1 | - | 12 | many | TRBV11-2 | TGTGCCAGCAGCCCCTCTAGGCTGGGAGCTTTCTTT | CASSPSRLGAFF
TRBJ2-3 | TRBD2 | 14 | many | TRBV27 | TGTGCCAGCAGTTTAGCGGGAGTACGAGATACGCAGTATTTT | CASSLAGVRDTQYF
TRBJ2-4 | - | 15 | few | TRBV15 | TGTGCCACCAGCAGAGATAGTCGGGGGACGAACATTCAGTACTTC | CATSRDSRGTNIQYF
TRBJ1-2 | - | 13 | many | TRBV6-2/TRBV6-3 | TGTGCCAGCAGTGAAGACAGTAACTATGGCTACACCTTC | CASSEDSNYGYTF
TRBJ2-3 | TRBD2 | 16 | few | TRBV30 | TGTGCCTGGGGGACGGGACTAGCGGGAGGGAAAGATACGCAGTATTTT | CAWGTGLAGGKDTQYF
TRBJ2-2 | - | 15 | few | TRBV4-2 | TGTGCCAGCAGCCAAGGACTCGGGGAGAACGGGGAGCTGTTTTTT | CASSQGLGENGELFF
TRBJ2-5 | - | 13 | many | TRBV19 | TGTGCCAGTAGTAATCAAGGGCAAGAGACCCAGTACTTC | CASSNQGQETQYF